This T cell receptor beta chain was captured in a study of cytomegalovirus exposure and HLA in healthy donors. Overall study results and limits: Cytomegalovirus-associated TCR beta chains were listed, numbering 150 to 200. Cytomegalovirus status was reportedly diagnosed by the classifier with high sensitivity and specificity. Most TCRs appeared rarely, but some public TCRs recurred in many donors.

Generated by immunoSEQ multiplex PCR, the TCRdb table keeps only in-frame clones and is missing some. The profile shows 150,000 or so clones, around nine tenths of them singletons. As concerns this clone: Its cognate antigen is unknown.

The donors were members of the validation cohort, which comprised approximately 120 subjects and was separate from the first cohort of several hundred subjects. Trimming pared 2 bases from V and 7 bases from J, leaving 2 bases between. This CDR3 comprises 10 residues. Germline CDR1 reads MRHNA; CDR2 reads SNTAGT. The rearrangement links TRBV6-4 to TRBJ1-1, with D unclear. The receptor was isolated from a man aged 18 to 35 in good health and CMV-seropositive. Source material: PBMCs. CDR3 sequence: CASSDLEAFF. The DNA for the CDR3 is TGTGCCAGCAGTGACCTTGAAGCTTTCTTT.